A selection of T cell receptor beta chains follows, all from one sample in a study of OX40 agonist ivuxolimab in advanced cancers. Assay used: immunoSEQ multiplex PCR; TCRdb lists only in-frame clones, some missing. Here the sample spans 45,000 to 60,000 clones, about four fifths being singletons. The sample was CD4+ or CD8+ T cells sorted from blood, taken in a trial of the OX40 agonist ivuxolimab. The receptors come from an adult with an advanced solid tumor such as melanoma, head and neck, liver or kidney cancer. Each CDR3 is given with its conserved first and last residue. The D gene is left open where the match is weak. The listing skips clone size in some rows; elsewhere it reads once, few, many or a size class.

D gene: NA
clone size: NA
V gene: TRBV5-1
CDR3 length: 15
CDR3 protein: CASSTDLTAGNTIYF

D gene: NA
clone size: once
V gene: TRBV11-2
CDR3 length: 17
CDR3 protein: CASSAALSRSSYNEQFF

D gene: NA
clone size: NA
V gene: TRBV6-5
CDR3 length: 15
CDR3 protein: CASRPWQGTNYGYTF

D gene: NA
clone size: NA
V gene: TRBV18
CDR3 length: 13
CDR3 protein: CASSPADGGPQHF

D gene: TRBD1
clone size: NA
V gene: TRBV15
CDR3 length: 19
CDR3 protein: CATSSSFVRDRDRQTEAFF

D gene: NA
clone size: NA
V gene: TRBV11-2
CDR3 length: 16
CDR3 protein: CASSLGVAANTGELFF

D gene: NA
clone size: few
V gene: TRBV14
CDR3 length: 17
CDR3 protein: CASSQGSGFDGRRELFF

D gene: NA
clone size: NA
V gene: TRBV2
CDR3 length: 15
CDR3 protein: CASRENPGIGTEAFF

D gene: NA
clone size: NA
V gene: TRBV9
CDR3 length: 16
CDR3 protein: CASSVARAVSYNEQFF

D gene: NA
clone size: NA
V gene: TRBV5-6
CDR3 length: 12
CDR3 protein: CASSLAWREAFF

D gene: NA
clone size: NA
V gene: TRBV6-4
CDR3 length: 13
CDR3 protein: CASSLNTGNTQYF

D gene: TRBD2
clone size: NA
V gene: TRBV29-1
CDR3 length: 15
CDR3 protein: CSVEPAGGRTGELFF

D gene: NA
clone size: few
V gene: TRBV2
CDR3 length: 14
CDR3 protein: CASTERAVSSPLHF

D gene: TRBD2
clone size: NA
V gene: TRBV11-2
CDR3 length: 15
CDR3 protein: CASSPLTGGLNEQFF

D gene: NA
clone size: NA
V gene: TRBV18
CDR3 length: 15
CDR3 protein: CASSPIIALSYEQYF

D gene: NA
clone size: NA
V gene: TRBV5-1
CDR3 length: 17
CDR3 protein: CASSLEGPSSYNSPLHF

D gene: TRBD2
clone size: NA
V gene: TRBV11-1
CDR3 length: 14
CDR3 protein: CASSYLAGGSEQYF

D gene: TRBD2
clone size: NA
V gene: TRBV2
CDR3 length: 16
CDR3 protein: CASSDGAGGGQETQYF

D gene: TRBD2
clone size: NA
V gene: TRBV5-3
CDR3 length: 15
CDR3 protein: CARSWTSRNTGELFF

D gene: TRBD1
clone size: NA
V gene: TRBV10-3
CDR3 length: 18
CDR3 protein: CAISGTQGQGTKRETQYF

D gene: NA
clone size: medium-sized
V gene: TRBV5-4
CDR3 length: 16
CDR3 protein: CASSLIDRLGYNEQFF

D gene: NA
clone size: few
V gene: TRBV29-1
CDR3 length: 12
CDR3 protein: CSVGSWGETQYF

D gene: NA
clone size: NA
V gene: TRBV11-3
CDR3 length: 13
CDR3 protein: CASGEQRNTEAFF